These T cell receptor beta chains were read from a single sample in a study of blood T cell repertoires in COVID-19. This table comes from immunoSEQ multiplex PCR, and its TCRdb copy is limited to in-frame clones, with some not included. The sample carries approximately 230,000 clones, 70% to 90% recorded once. Sequencing was done on a sample of peripheral blood. The receptors shown here come from a man aged 25-40 years who had recovered from COVID-19. Both conserved end residues are part of each CDR3. The order of the fields is clone size, V gene, D gene, J gene, CDR3 protein, CDR3 DNA. D genes are given only for firm matches. Where a row states a size, it is once, few, many or the class of an expanded clone; other rows omit it.

clone size: .; V gene: TRBV19; D gene: TRBD1; J gene: TRBJ2-2; CDR3 protein: CASSYTGDTGELFF; CDR3 DNA: TGTGCCAGTAGTTATACAGGGGATACCGGGGAGCTGTTTTTT
clone size: .; V gene: TRBV7-9; D gene: TRBD1; J gene: TRBJ1-2; CDR3 protein: CASSPEGAPGYTF; CDR3 DNA: TGTGCCAGCAGCCCAGAGGGGGCCCCTGGCTACACCTTC
clone size: .; V gene: TRBV9; D gene: .; J gene: TRBJ2-7; CDR3 protein: CASSVGGQAYEQYF; CDR3 DNA: TGTGCCAGCAGCGTAGGGGGCCAGGCCTACGAGCAGTACTTC
clone size: .; V gene: TRBV30; D gene: TRBD2; J gene: TRBJ2-2; CDR3 protein: CAWKWRGGPTGELFF; CDR3 DNA: TGTGCCTGGAAATGGCGGGGGGGCCCCACCGGGGAGCTGTTTTTT
clone size: .; V gene: TRBV7-9; D gene: .; J gene: TRBJ2-3; CDR3 protein: CASSLRGWVGDTQYF; CDR3 DNA: TGTGCCAGCAGCTTACGAGGGTGGGTAGGAGATACGCAGTATTTT
clone size: .; V gene: TRBV19; D gene: TRBD1; J gene: TRBJ1-2; CDR3 protein: CASWDSANYGYTF; CDR3 DNA: TGTGCCAGCTGGGACAGCGCTAACTATGGCTACACCTTC
clone size: .; V gene: TRBV4-2; D gene: .; J gene: TRBJ1-5; CDR3 protein: CASSQERTVYSNQPQHF; CDR3 DNA: TGTGCCAGCAGCCAAGAAAGGACAGTCTATAGCAATCAGCCCCAGCATTTT
clone size: .; V gene: TRBV4-1; D gene: TRBD1; J gene: TRBJ1-2; CDR3 protein: CASSQERGTGAVGGYTF; CDR3 DNA: TGCGCCAGCAGCCAAGAGCGGGGGACAGGGGCGGTCGGTGGCTACACCTTC
clone size: .; V gene: TRBV3-1/TRBV3-2; D gene: .; J gene: TRBJ1-1; CDR3 protein: CASSQDAVMGTEAFF; CDR3 DNA: TGTGCCAGCAGCCAAGACGCGGTCATGGGCACTGAAGCTTTCTTT
clone size: .; V gene: TRBV6-5; D gene: TRBD2; J gene: TRBJ2-3; CDR3 protein: CASSYRGGHADTQYF; CDR3 DNA: TGTGCCAGCAGTTACCGCGGGGGGCACGCAGATACGCAGTATTTT
clone size: .; V gene: TRBV5-1; D gene: .; J gene: TRBJ1-4; CDR3 protein: CASSESGGTNEKLFF; CDR3 DNA: TGCGCCAGCAGCGAGAGCGGGGGAACTAATGAAAAACTGTTTTTT
clone size: .; V gene: TRBV2; D gene: TRBD1; J gene: TRBJ1-2; CDR3 protein: CASGTGNGYTF; CDR3 DNA: TGTGCCAGCGGGACAGGGAACGGCTACACCTTC
clone size: once; V gene: TRBV11-2; D gene: TRBD1; J gene: TRBJ1-3; CDR3 protein: CASSLFGTGLIPGNTIYF; CDR3 DNA: TGTGCCAGCAGCTTATTCGGGACAGGGCTGATTCCCGGAAACACCATATATTTT
clone size: .; V gene: TRBV7-2; D gene: TRBD2; J gene: TRBJ2-3; CDR3 protein: CASSLAGRRDTQYF; CDR3 DNA: TGTGCCAGCAGCCTAGCGGGCCGCCGGGATACGCAGTATTTT
clone size: once; V gene: TRBV18; D gene: TRBD1; J gene: TRBJ1-2; CDR3 protein: CASSPRDSGVYTF; CDR3 DNA: TGTGCCAGCTCACCCCGGGACAGTGGGGTCTACACCTTC
clone size: .; V gene: TRBV6-2/TRBV6-3; D gene: TRBD2; J gene: TRBJ2-7; CDR3 protein: CASSLSGGRYEQYF; CDR3 DNA: TGTGCCAGCAGTCTTAGCGGGGGACGATACGAGCAGTACTTC
clone size: .; V gene: TRBV25-1; D gene: .; J gene: TRBJ1-6; CDR3 protein: CASSDKTPGMRNSPLHF; CDR3 DNA: TGTGCCAGCAGTGATAAAACCCCGGGGATGAGGAATTCACCCCTCCACTTT
clone size: .; V gene: TRBV10-3; D gene: .; J gene: TRBJ2-3; CDR3 protein: CAISEGRGGSADTQYF; CDR3 DNA: TGTGCCATCAGTGAAGGAAGGGGGGGTAGCGCAGATACGCAGTATTTT
clone size: once; V gene: TRBV5-1; D gene: TRBD2; J gene: TRBJ2-3; CDR3 protein: CASSLAYGGSTDTQYF; CDR3 DNA: TGCGCCAGCAGCTTGGCCTACGGGGGGAGCACAGATACGCAGTATTTT
clone size: few; V gene: TRBV14; D gene: .; J gene: TRBJ2-3; CDR3 protein: CASSQFLEAAQYF; CDR3 DNA: TGTGCCAGCAGCCAATTCCTGGAGGCGGCGCAGTATTTT
clone size: .; V gene: TRBV3-1/TRBV3-2; D gene: .; J gene: TRBJ2-5; CDR3 protein: CASSRARGIEETQYF; CDR3 DNA: TGTGCCAGCAGCCGGGCCCGAGGGATTGAAGAGACCCAGTACTTC
clone size: .; V gene: TRBV5-1; D gene: .; J gene: TRBJ1-1; CDR3 protein: CASSSYRETVGGEAFF; CDR3 DNA: TGCGCCAGCAGTTCTTACCGTGAGACAGTGGGAGGTGAAGCTTTCTTT
clone size: .; V gene: TRBV7-2; D gene: .; J gene: TRBJ1-3; CDR3 protein: CASSSRGGRGNTIYF; CDR3 DNA: TGTGCCAGCAGCTCCCGCGGCGGGAGGGGAAACACCATATATTTT
clone size: .; V gene: TRBV5-1; D gene: TRBD2; J gene: TRBJ2-5; CDR3 protein: CASSLAIGRGETQYF; CDR3 DNA: TGCGCCAGCAGCTTGGCGATAGGGAGGGGAGAGACCCAGTACTTC
clone size: .; V gene: TRBV7-2; D gene: .; J gene: TRBJ2-1; CDR3 protein: CASSIRDSINEQFF; CDR3 DNA: TGTGCCAGCAGTATACGGGACTCTATCAATGAGCAGTTCTTC
clone size: .; V gene: TRBV11-2; D gene: TRBD1; J gene: TRBJ1-3; CDR3 protein: CASSFNRGLSGNTIYF; CDR3 DNA: TGTGCCAGCAGCTTCAACAGGGGGCTATCTGGAAACACCATATATTTT
clone size: .; V gene: TRBV19; D gene: TRBD2; J gene: TRBJ2-7; CDR3 protein: CASSIQLAGRARKRHEQYF; CDR3 DNA: TGTGCCAGTAGTATACAGCTAGCGGGGAGGGCACGGAAGAGGCACGAGCAGTACTTC
clone size: .; V gene: TRBV4-2; D gene: TRBD2; J gene: TRBJ2-1; CDR3 protein: CASSQAGGAGNEQFF; CDR3 DNA: TGTGCCAGCAGCCAAGCGGGGGGGGCGGGTAATGAGCAGTTCTTC
clone size: .; V gene: TRBV10-2; D gene: TRBD1; J gene: TRBJ1-1; CDR3 protein: CASRRTGRDTEAFF; CDR3 DNA: TGCGCCAGCAGACGGACAGGCCGGGACACTGAAGCTTTCTTT
clone size: .; V gene: TRBV6-5; D gene: .; J gene: TRBJ1-6; CDR3 protein: CASLAGDSPLHF; CDR3 DNA: TGTGCCAGCCTCGCAGGGGATTCACCCCTCCACTTT
clone size: once; V gene: TRBV20-1; D gene: TRBD2; J gene: TRBJ2-2; CDR3 protein: CSASDGAGRGAGELFF; CDR3 DNA: TGCAGTGCTAGTGATGGGGCAGGGAGGGGAGCCGGGGAGCTGTTTTTT
clone size: .; V gene: TRBV29-1; D gene: .; J gene: TRBJ1-2; CDR3 protein: CSVVPTGNGGYTF; CDR3 DNA: TGCAGCGTTGTCCCTACAGGGAATGGGGGCTACACCTTC
clone size: .; V gene: TRBV12-3/TRBV12-4; D gene: .; J gene: TRBJ1-2; CDR3 protein: CASSQNGYGYTF; CDR3 DNA: TGTGCCAGCAGCCAAAACGGCTATGGCTACACCTTC
clone size: .; V gene: TRBV7-2; D gene: .; J gene: TRBJ1-1; CDR3 protein: CASTPTAVENTEAFF; CDR3 DNA: TGTGCCAGCACCCCAACCGCGGTAGAAAACACTGAAGCTTTCTTT
clone size: few; V gene: TRBV20-1; D gene: .; J gene: TRBJ2-3; CDR3 protein: CSAVTGDTQYF; CDR3 DNA: TGCAGTGCGGTGACGGGAGATACGCAGTATTTT
clone size: .; V gene: TRBV15; D gene: TRBD2; J gene: TRBJ2-1; CDR3 protein: CATSRDGLAGDNEQFF; CDR3 DNA: TGTGCCACCAGCAGAGACGGACTAGCGGGGGATAATGAGCAGTTCTTC
clone size: .; V gene: TRBV5-1; D gene: .; J gene: TRBJ1-5; CDR3 protein: CASSAAGNQPQHF; CDR3 DNA: TGCGCCAGCAGCGCGGCGGGCAATCAGCCCCAGCATTTT
clone size: .; V gene: TRBV13; D gene: TRBD2; J gene: TRBJ2-3; CDR3 protein: CASSSTSGGANTDTQYF; CDR3 DNA: TGTGCCAGCAGCTCCACTAGCGGGGGGGCTAACACAGATACGCAGTATTTT
clone size: .; V gene: TRBV27; D gene: TRBD2; J gene: TRBJ2-1; CDR3 protein: CASSSSGGAPYNEQFF; CDR3 DNA: TGTGCCAGCAGTTCTAGCGGGGGGGCCCCCTACAATGAGCAGTTCTTC
clone size: .; V gene: TRBV6-5; D gene: .; J gene: TRBJ1-5; CDR3 protein: CASSLDFSNQPQHF; CDR3 DNA: TGTGCCAGCAGTTTGGACTTTAGCAATCAGCCCCAGCATTTT
clone size: .; V gene: TRBV6-5; D gene: .; J gene: TRBJ1-1; CDR3 protein: CASSYSPQGFTEAFF; CDR3 DNA: TGTGCCAGCAGTTACTCGCCTCAGGGATTCACTGAAGCTTTCTTT
clone size: .; V gene: TRBV19; D gene: TRBD1; J gene: TRBJ1-6; CDR3 protein: CASNDRGNSPLHF; CDR3 DNA: TGTGCCAGTAATGACAGGGGTAATTCACCCCTCCACTTT
clone size: .; V gene: TRBV5-1; D gene: .; J gene: TRBJ1-1; CDR3 protein: CASSLESRAIGAFF; CDR3 DNA: TGCGCCAGCAGCTTGGAAAGCAGGGCAATCGGGGCTTTCTTT